These 8 T cell receptor beta chains were all obtained from the same sample, sequenced in a study of T cell changes during pregnancy in multiple sclerosis. The table came from immunoSEQ multiplex PCR; TCRdb's copy has only in-frame clones and leaves some out. This table has 70,000 to 100,000 clones, approximately 92% appearing once. The sequencing used peripheral blood, collected in the first trimester of pregnancy. These receptors all stem from a female donor with multiple sclerosis, enrolled in a pregnancy study.

Only one count was recorded for this clone. The gene calls are TRBV7-8 and TRBJ2-5, with a weak D call TRBD1 (5 bases). The V and J ends lost 3 bases and 1 base respectively, with 12 bases between them. The germline gives CDR1 SGHVS, CDR2 FQNEAQ. This CDR3 comprises 15 residues. CDR3 sequence reads: CASSFSGFPQETQYF. The CDR3 nucleotides are TGTGCCAGCAGCTTTTCAGGGTTTCCCCAAGAGACCCAGTACTTC.

This clone was seen just once. The chain carries TRBV19 and TRBJ2-2; TRBD1 is a possible D gene (6 bases). Per the germline V gene, CDR1 is LNHDA and CDR2 is SQIVND (reference sequence). Trimming stripped 3 bases from V and 5 bases from J, with 13 bases between. CDR3 length: 15 residues. CDR3 sequence reads: CASSIGTRATGELFF. Written as DNA, the CDR3 is TGTGCCAGTAGTATCGGGACACGGGCAACCGGGGAGCTGTTTTTT.

V and J are TRBV27 and TRBJ2-7; D gene unclear. The CDR3 runs to 13 residues. CDR1 and CDR2 (germline): MNHEY, SMNVEV (reference sequence). V lost 3 bases and J lost 2, with 8 bases in between. CDR3 in DNA: TGTGCCAGCAGTTTTTCCGAGGCCTACGAGCAGTACTTC. This sequence encodes CASSFSEAYEQYF.

The chain recombines TRBV11-3 with TRBJ2-1, with TRBD1 as a possible D gene (6 bases). Germline V gives CDR1 SGHNT, CDR2 YENEEA. There are 17 residues in the CDR3. The ends were cut back, 2 bases at V and 2 bases at J, with 16 bases in the middle. CDR3 nucleotides: TGTGCCAGCAGCTTACCAAACAGCGAGGGGGCCTACAATGAGCAGTTCTTC. This gives the protein CASSLPNSEGAYNEQFF.

The chain has TRBV6-5 and TRBJ2-7; 11 nucleotides align to TRBD2. V lost 7 bases and J lost 7; bases outside the gene matches: 12. The CDR3 covers 15 residues. Looked up from germline, CDR1 is MNHEY and CDR2 is SVGAGI. CDR3 coding DNA: TGTGCCAGCATCCTAACTAGCGGGGGACGGGGTGAGCAGTACTTC. Translation gives CASILTSGGRGEQYF.

This chain joins TRBV7-6 and TRBJ2-3, with 15 bases identical to TRBD2. This CDR3 comprises 17 residues. Germline values: CDR1 SGHVS, CDR2 FNYEAQ. J gave up 8 bases and V 5 bases, and 11 bases lay outside the gene matches. In nucleotides, the CDR3 is TGTGCCAGCAGCAAAGGACTAGCGGGGGGGCCAGAGGCTACGCAGTATTTT. This sequence encodes CASSKGLAGGPEATQYF.

V gene TRBV4-2 combines with J gene TRBJ2-3; 12 bases line up with TRBD2. Germline V gene sequence: CDR1 LGHNA, CDR2 YNFKEQ. V shed 0 bases, J shed 9 bases, and the junction held 10 bases outside the gene matches. The CDR3 has 17 residues. CDR3 coding DNA: TGTGCCAGCAGCCAAGAGACTAGCGGGGGAGGGTCGGGCACGCAGTATTTT. This encodes CASSQETSGGGSGTQYF.

The chain carries TRBV30 and TRBJ2-5; 15 nucleotides align to TRBD2. Unmatched junction bases numbered 1, after V lost 1 base and J lost 1 base. The CDR3 is 16 residues long. Germline CDR1 is GTSNPN and CDR2 is SVGIG (reference sequence). DNA of the CDR3: TGTGCCTGGAGTGGGGGACTAGCGGGGGGCCAAGAGACCCAGTACTTC. As protein: CAWSGGLAGGQETQYF.